A selection of T cell receptor beta chains follows, all from one sample in a study of tumor-infiltrating lymphocytes in oesophageal squamous cell carcinoma. TCRdb re-called the PCR reads through MiXCR, storing one row per CDR3 protein. The sample yields about 21,000 distinct CDR3 sequences, over 40% seen once. Sequenced material: normal esophageal tissue next to the tumor. The receptors come from a male donor with esophageal squamous cell carcinoma. Both conserved end residues are part of each CDR3. A D gene is named only where the DNA matches it firmly. For some rows the clone size is stated as once, few or many, or as a class when expanded; others skip it.

abundance | j_gene | d_gene | len | v_gene | CDR3aa | CDR3nt
NA | TRBJ2-1 | TRBD2 | 15 | TRBV7-3 | CASSLGTSPISEQFF | TGTGCCAGCAGCTTAGGGACTAGCCCCATATCGGAGCAGTTCTTC
NA | TRBJ1-2 | NA | 13 | TRBV11-2 | CASSLSFNYGYTF | TGTGCCAGCAGCCTTAGCTTTAACTATGGCTACACCTTC
NA | TRBJ2-3 | NA | 13 | TRBV5-1 | CASSQRAADTQYF | TGCGCCAGCAGCCAGAGAGCGGCAGATACGCAGTATTTT
many | TRBJ1-5 | TRBD1 | 18 | TRBV7-9 | CASSPGTGLGWSNQPQHF | TGTGCCAGCAGCCCCGGGACAGGGTTAGGCTGGAGCAATCAGCCCCAGCATTTT
NA | TRBJ2-1 | TRBD2 | 13 | TRBV7-2 | CVTKRGRNNEQFF | TGTGTCACAAAGCGGGGGAGGAACAATGAGCAGTTCTTC
NA | TRBJ2-1 | TRBD1 | 13 | TRBV10-1 | CASSDAGGNEQFF | TGCGCCAGCAGTGATGCAGGGGGCAATGAGCAGTTCTTC
many | TRBJ2-5 | NA | 14 | TRBV11-2 | CASSLDLAWETQYF | TGTGCCAGCAGCTTAGATTTAGCGTGGGAGACCCAGTACTTC
many | TRBJ2-7 | NA | 13 | TRBV6-4 | CASSGVSRTEQYF | TGTGCCAGCAGTGGTGTGTCACGGACTGAGCAGTACTTC
many | TRBJ2-1 | TRBD1 | 18 | TRBV19 | CASSKRGVRQGASNEQFF | TGTGCCAGTAGTAAGAGGGGGGTCCGGCAGGGGGCCAGCAATGAGCAGTTCTTC
NA | TRBJ2-6 | NA | 15 | TRBV7-2 | CASSRSGAGANVLTF | TGTGCCAGCAGTCGCAGCGGAGCTGGGGCCAACGTCCTGACTTTC
many | TRBJ2-7 | NA | 12 | TRBV11-2 | CASTKEGYEQYF | TGTGCCAGCACCAAGGAGGGATACGAGCAGTACTTC
once | TRBJ2-5 | NA | 16 | TRBV4-1 | CASSQFVPGLGETQYF | TGCGCCAGCAGCCAATTCGTCCCGGGACTCGGGGAGACCCAGTACTTC
many | TRBJ1-5 | NA | 14 | TRBV5-6 | CASSLAHLNQPQHF | TGTGCCAGCAGCTTGGCACACCTCAATCAGCCCCAGCATTTT
NA | TRBJ1-4 | NA | 14 | TRBV4-1 | CASSQGATNEKLFF | TGCGCCAGCAGCCAAGGGGCAACTAATGAAAAACTGTTTTTT
few | TRBJ2-1 | NA | 9 | TRBV7-3 | CASSLGPFF | TGTGCCAGCAGCTTAGGTCCGTTCTTC
medium-sized | TRBJ2-5 | TRBD2 | 16 | TRBV12-3/TRBV12-4 | CASSLASGGPQETQYF | TGTGCCAGCAGTTTGGCTAGCGGGGGCCCCCAAGAGACCCAGTACTTC
NA | TRBJ2-1 | NA | 14 | TRBV7-3 | CASSPLLSSSEQFF | TGTGCCAGCAGCCCACTTCTTTCTAGCTCTGAGCAGTTCTTC
many | TRBJ2-1 | NA | 13 | TRBV28 | CASSLIPLAEQFF | TGTGCCAGCAGTCTAATTCCCCTAGCGGAGCAGTTCTTC
NA | TRBJ2-7 | NA | 12 | TRBV5-1 | CASSGITGSRYF | TGCGCCAGCAGCGGGATTACAGGGTCGCGGTACTTC
many | TRBJ1-4 | NA | 14 | TRBV7-8 | CASSLEYLVGQLFF | TGTGCCAGCAGCTTAGAGTACCTGGTCGGTCAACTGTTTTTT
few | TRBJ2-3 | TRBD2 | 15 | TRBV7-6 | CASSLEPGLQTTQYF | TGTGCCAGCAGCTTAGAACCGGGACTACAGACTACGCAGTATTTT
large | TRBJ2-5 | TRBD2 | 15 | TRBV7-7 | CASSLAGGYQETQYF | TGTGCTAGCAGCTTAGCGGGGGGGTACCAAGAGACCCAGTACTTC
NA | TRBJ2-5 | TRBD1 | 14 | TRBV6-5 | CASSWGTGQETQYF | TGTGCCAGCAGTTGGGGGACAGGGCAAGAGACCCAGTACTTC
NA | TRBJ1-4 | NA | 15 | TRBV7-6 | CASSLTRGANEKLFF | TGTGCCAGCAGCTTAACCAGGGGTGCTAATGAAAAACTGTTTTTT
many | TRBJ2-2 | NA | 14 | TRBV5-1 | CASSLVAHTGELFF | TGCGCCAGCAGCTTGGTTGCGCACACCGGGGAGCTGTTTTTT
NA | TRBJ2-5 | TRBD1 | 17 | TRBV11-3 | CASSLGFLPGTEETQYF | TGTGCCAGCAGCTTAGGATTCCTCCCGGGGACAGAAGAGACCCAGTACTTC
medium-sized | TRBJ2-7 | TRBD2 | 14 | TRBV7-2 | CASSLSTSSYEQYF | TGTGCCAGCAGCCTGTCGACTAGCTCGTACGAGCAGTACTTC
many | TRBJ1-6 | NA | 17 | TRBV28 | CASSLRLSSSYNSPLHF | TGTGCCAGCAGCCTGAGGCTTTCGAGCTCCTATAATTCACCCCTCCACTTT
medium-sized | TRBJ2-1 | TRBD2 | 19 | TRBV11-2 | CASRMDRVLADSSYNEQFF | TGTGCCAGCAGGATGGACCGGGTACTAGCGGATAGCTCCTACAATGAGCAGTTCTTC
NA | TRBJ2-1 | TRBD1 | 15 | TRBV7-2 | CASSLPGQKVNEQFF | TGTGCCAGCAGCCTACCGGGACAGAAGGTCAATGAGCAGTTCTTC
many | TRBJ1-1 | NA | 13 | TRBV14 | CASSQGYWAEAFF | TGTGCCAGCAGCCAAGGGTATTGGGCTGAAGCTTTCTTT
NA | TRBJ2-7 | NA | 13 | TRBV7-6 | CASSLTTGYEQYF | TGTGCCAGCAGCTTAACAACGGGGTACGAGCAGTACTTC
medium-sized | TRBJ1-4 | NA | 15 | TRBV7-2 | CASNKEGVNGEKLFF | TGTGCCAGCAACAAGGAGGGGGTCAATGGTGAAAAACTGTTTTTT
many | TRBJ2-3 | NA | 15 | TRBV18 | CASSPASPKTDTQYF | TGTGCCAGCTCACCCGCCTCACCCAAGACAGATACGCAGTATTTT
few | TRBJ2-3 | NA | 13 | TRBV7-2 | CASSLVPPDTQYF | TGTGCCAGCAGCTTAGTTCCCCCAGATACGCAGTATTTT
medium-sized | TRBJ2-3 | TRBD1 | 16 | TRBV11-2 | CASSLEDRPSTDTQYF | TGTGCCAGCAGCTTAGAGGACAGGCCTAGCACAGATACGCAGTATTTT
NA | TRBJ2-7 | TRBD2 | 15 | TRBV7-9 | CASSSQRDATYEQYF | TGTGCCAGCAGCTCACAGCGGGATGCTACCTACGAGCAGTACTTC
many | TRBJ1-4 | TRBD1 | 15 | TRBV6-1 | CASSRTGEANEKLFF | TGTGCCAGCAGTCGAACAGGGGAGGCTAATGAAAAACTGTTTTTT
NA | TRBJ1-1 | NA | 18 | TRBV7-2 | CASSLVDAYERLDSEAFF | TGTGCCAGCAGCTTAGTTGACGCCTATGAACGGCTCGACAGTGAAGCTTTCTTT
medium-sized | TRBJ2-3 | TRBD2 | 14 | TRBV28 | CASSFLAGTDTQYF | TGTGCCAGCAGTTTCCTAGCGGGAACAGATACGCAGTATTTT
few | TRBJ2-1 | TRBD2 | 15 | TRBV20-1 | CSAVTGTSGSNEQFF | TGCAGTGCAGTAACCGGGACTAGCGGGAGCAATGAGCAGTTCTTC
NA | TRBJ2-5 | TRBD1 | 13 | TRBV7-3 | CASSRGQLETQYF | TGTGCCAGCAGCCGGGGACAGTTGGAGACCCAGTACTTC
many | TRBJ2-2 | TRBD2 | 16 | TRBV27 | CASRGLAGGSAGELFF | TGTGCCAGCAGAGGACTAGCGGGAGGTTCTGCGGGGGAGCTGTTTTTT
few | TRBJ2-5 | TRBD2 | 16 | TRBV12-5 | CASGSTSGGPQETQYF | TGTGCTAGTGGTTCGACTAGCGGGGGTCCCCAAGAGACCCAGTACTTC
few | TRBJ2-7 | TRBD2 | 14 | TRBV7-2 | CASSQGTSVSEQYF | TGTGCCAGCAGCCAGGGGACTAGCGTTTCCGAGCAGTACTTC
many | TRBJ2-3 | TRBD2 | 16 | TRBV28 | CASTEILAGGSDTQYF | TGTGCCAGCACCGAAATTCTAGCGGGAGGATCGGATACGCAGTATTTT
many | TRBJ2-4 | NA | 11 | TRBV6-1 | CASMGNSPLHF | TGTGCCAGCATGGGGAATTCACCCCTCCACTTC
many | TRBJ2-3 | NA | 14 | TRBV6-4 | CASSPQAGTDTQYF | TGTGCCAGCAGTCCCCAGGCGGGAACAGATACGCAGTATTTT
NA | TRBJ2-5 | NA | 15 | TRBV12-3/TRBV12-4 | CASSLRGAGYETQYF | TGTGCCAGCAGTTTAAGGGGCGCGGGTTACGAGACCCAGTACTTC
NA | TRBJ2-5 | TRBD1 | 16 | TRBV7-2 | CASSRLPGQGWETQYF | TGTGCCAGCAGCCGACTCCCAGGACAGGGTTGGGAGACCCAGTACTTC
NA | TRBJ2-7 | NA | 14 | TRBV6-1 | CASTEELGTYEQYF | TGTGCCAGCACGGAGGAACTAGGGACCTACGAGCAGTACTTC
NA | TRBJ2-7 | TRBD2 | 16 | TRBV7-6 | CASSSDSGRIRYEQYF | TGTGCCAGCAGCTCCGATAGCGGGAGGATCCGCTACGAGCAGTACTTC
NA | TRBJ2-7 | NA | 12 | TRBV7-9 | CASSSFGYEQYF | TGTGCCAGCAGCAGCTTTGGGTACGAGCAGTACTTC
NA | TRBJ2-2 | TRBD1 | 16 | TRBV20-1 | CSARDAGTGGTGELFF | TGCAGTGCTAGAGATGCCGGGACAGGGGGCACCGGGGAGCTGTTTTTT
NA | TRBJ2-6 | TRBD1 | 13 | TRBV28 | CAGQGSGANVLTF | TGTGCCGGACAGGGCTCTGGGGCCAACGTCCTGACTTTC
many | TRBJ2-5 | NA | 12 | TRBV28 | CASSLNGETQYF | TGTGCCAGCAGTTTAAACGGAGAGACCCAGTACTTC
NA | TRBJ2-4 | NA | 14 | TRBV7-2 | CASSGPGGQDTQYF | TGTGCCAGCAGCGGCCCGGGGGGCCAAGATACGCAGTACTTC
few | TRBJ1-6 | TRBD1 | 14 | TRBV11-2 | CASSTTGRDSPLHF | TGTGCCAGCAGCACGACAGGGCGCGATTCACCCCTCCACTTT